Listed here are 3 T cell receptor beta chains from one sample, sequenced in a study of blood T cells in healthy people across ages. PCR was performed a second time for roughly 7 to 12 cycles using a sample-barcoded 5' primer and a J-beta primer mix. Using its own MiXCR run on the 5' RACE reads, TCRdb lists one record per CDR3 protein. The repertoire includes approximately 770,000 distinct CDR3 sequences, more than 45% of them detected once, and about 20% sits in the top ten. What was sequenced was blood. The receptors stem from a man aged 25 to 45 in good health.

In DNA, the CDR3 is TGCAGCGTTGGAGAAATGAAGTCTCATTTCGACGGGGAGACCCAGTACTTC. It is translated as CSVGEMKSHFDGETQYF. The chain recombines TRBV29-1 with TRBJ2-5; no definite D call. The CDR3 spans 17 residues. V was shortened by 4 bases and J by 5 bases, with 26 bases between the two germline ends. The germline gives CDR1 SQVTM, CDR2 ANQGSEA.

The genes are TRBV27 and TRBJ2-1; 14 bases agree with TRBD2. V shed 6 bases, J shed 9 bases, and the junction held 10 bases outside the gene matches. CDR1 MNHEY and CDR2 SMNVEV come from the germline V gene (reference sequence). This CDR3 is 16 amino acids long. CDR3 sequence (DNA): TGTGCCAGCAGCTCGATGACTAGCGGGGGGGCGGGTGAGCAGTTCTTC. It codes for CASSSMTSGGAGEQFF.

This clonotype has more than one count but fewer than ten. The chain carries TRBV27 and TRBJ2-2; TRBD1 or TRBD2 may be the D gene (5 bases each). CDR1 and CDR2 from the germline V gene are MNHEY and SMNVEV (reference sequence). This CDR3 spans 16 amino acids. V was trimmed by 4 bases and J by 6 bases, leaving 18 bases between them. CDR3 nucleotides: TGTGCCAGCAGTTCCGACTCCGTCCGGGGACCCGGGGAGCTGTTTTTT. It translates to CASSSDSVRGPGELFF.